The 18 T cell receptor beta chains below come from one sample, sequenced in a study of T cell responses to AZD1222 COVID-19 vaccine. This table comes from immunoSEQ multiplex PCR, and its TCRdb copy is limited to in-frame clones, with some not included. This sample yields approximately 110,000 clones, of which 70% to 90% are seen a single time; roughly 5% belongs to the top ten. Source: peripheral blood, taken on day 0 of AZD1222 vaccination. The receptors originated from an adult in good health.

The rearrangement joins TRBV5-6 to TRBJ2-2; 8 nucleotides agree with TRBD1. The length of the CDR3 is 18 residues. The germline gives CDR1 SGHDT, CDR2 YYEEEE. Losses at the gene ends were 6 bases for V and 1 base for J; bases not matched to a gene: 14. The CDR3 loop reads CASMPEAQGAMNTGELFF. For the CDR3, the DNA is TGTGCCAGCATGCCGGAGGCCCAGGGGGCAATGAACACCGGGGAGCTGTTTTTT.

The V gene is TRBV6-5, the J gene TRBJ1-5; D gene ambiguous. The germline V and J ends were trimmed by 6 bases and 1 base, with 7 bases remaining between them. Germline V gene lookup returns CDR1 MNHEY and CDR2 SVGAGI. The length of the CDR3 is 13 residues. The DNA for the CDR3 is TGTGCCAGCAGGCGCGAGAGCAATCAGCCCCAGCATTTT. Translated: CASRRESNQPQHF.

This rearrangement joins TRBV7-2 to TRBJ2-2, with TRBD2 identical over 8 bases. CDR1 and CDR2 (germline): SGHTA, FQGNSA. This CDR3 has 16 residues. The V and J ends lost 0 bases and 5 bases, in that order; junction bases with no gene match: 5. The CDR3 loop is CASSLARGGRTGELFF. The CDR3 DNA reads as TGTGCCAGCAGCTTAGCCCGGGGCGGGAGGACCGGGGAGCTGTTTTTT.

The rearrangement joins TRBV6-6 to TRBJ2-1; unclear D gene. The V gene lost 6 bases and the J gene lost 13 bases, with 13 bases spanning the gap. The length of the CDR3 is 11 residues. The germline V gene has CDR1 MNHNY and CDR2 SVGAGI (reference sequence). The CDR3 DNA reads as TGTGCCAGCAGGGCCCAGGACGGACAGTTCTTC. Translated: CASRAQDGQFF.

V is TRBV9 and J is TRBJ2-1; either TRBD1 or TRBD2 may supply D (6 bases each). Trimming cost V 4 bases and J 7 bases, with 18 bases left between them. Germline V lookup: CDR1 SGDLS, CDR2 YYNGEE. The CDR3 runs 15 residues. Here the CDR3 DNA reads TGTGCCAGCAGCCTACAGGGTCGGGGGTTAAATGAGCAGTTCTTC. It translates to CASSLQGRGLNEQFF. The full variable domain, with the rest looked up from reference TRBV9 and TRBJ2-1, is DSGVTQTPKHLITATGQRVTLRCSPRSGDLSVYWYQQSLDQGLQFLIQYYNGEERAKGNILERFSAQQFPDLHSELNLSSLELGDSALYFCASSLQGRGLNEQFFGPGTRLTVL.

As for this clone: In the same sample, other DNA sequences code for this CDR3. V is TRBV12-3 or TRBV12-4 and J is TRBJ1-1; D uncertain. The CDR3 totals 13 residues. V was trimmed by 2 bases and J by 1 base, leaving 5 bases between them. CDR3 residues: CASSLQGNTEAFF. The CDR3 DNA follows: TGTGCCAGCAGTTTACAAGGGAACACTGAAGCTTTCTTT.

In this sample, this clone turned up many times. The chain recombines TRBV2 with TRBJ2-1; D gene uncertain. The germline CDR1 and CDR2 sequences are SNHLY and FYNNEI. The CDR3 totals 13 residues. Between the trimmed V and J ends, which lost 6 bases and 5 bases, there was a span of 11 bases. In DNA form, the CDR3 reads TGTGCCAGCAGGCAAGACGGAGACAATGAGCAGTTCTTC. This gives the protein CASRQDGDNEQFF.

The CDR3 is CASSLASGRNSPLHF. CDR3 nucleotide sequence: TGTGCCAGCAGCTTAGCGTCGGGCAGAAATTCACCCCTCCACTTT. This chain joins TRBV7-8 and TRBJ1-6, with D hard to call. Looked up from germline, CDR1 is SGHVS and CDR2 is FQNEAQ. V lost 0 bases and J lost 7, with 10 bases in between. The CDR3 runs to 15 residues.

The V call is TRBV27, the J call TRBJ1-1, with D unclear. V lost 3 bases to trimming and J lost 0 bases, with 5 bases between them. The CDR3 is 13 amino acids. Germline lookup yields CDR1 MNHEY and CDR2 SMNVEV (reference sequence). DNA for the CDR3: TGTGCCAGCAGTTTCACTTTGAACACTGAAGCTTTCTTT. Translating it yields CASSFTLNTEAFF.

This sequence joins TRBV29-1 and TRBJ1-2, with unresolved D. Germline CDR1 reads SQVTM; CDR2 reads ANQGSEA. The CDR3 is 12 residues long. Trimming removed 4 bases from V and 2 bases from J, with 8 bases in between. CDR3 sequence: CSVGGENYGYTF. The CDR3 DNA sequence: TGCAGCGTTGGCGGGGAGAACTATGGCTACACCTTC.

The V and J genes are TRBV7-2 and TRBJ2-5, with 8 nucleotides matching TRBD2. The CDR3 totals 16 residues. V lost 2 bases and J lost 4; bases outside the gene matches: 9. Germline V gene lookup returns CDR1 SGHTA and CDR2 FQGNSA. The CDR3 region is CASSLNFRAGGETQYF. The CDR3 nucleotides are TGTGCCAGCAGCTTAAACTTCCGGGCGGGGGGAGAGACCCAGTACTTC.

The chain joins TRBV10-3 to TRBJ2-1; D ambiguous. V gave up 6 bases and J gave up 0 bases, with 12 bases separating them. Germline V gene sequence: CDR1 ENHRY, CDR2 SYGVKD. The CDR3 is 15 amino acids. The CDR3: CAISEPSSSYNEQFF. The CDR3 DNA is TGTGCCATCAGCGAGCCCTCTAGCTCCTACAATGAGCAGTTCTTC.

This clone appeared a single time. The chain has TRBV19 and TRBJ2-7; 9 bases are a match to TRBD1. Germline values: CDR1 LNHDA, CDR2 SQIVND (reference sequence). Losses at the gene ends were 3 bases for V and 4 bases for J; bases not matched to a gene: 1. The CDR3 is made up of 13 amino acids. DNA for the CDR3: TGTGCCAGTAGTATGGACAGGGGATACGAGCAGTACTTC. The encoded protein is CASSMDRGYEQYF.

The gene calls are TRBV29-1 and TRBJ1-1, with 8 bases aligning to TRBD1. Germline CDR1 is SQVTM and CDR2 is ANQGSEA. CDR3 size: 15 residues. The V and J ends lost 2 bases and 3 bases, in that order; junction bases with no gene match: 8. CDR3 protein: CSVENPRGQDTEAFF. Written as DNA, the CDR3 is TGCAGCGTTGAAAACCCCAGGGGGCAGGACACTGAAGCTTTCTTT.

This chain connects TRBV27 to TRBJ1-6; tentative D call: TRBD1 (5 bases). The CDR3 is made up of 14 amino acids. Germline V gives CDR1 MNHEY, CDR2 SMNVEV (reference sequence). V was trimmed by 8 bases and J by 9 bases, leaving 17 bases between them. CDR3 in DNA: TGTGCCAGCCTTCCCGGGGGGGGGAGTTCACCCCTCCACTTT. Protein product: CASLPGGGSSPLHF.

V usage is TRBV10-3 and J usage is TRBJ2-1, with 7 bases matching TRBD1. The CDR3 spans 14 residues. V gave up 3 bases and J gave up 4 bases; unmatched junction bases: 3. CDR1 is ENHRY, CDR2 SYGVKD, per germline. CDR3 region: CAISEPGGYNEQFF. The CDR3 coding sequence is TGTGCCATCAGTGAACCAGGGGGTTACAATGAGCAGTTCTTC.

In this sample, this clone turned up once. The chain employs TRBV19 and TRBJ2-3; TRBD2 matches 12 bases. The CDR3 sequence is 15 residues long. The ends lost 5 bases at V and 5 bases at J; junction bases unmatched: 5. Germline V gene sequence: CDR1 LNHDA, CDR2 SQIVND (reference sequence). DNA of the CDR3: TGTGCCAGTAGTCCTAGCGGGGGGGCTAGAGATACGCAGTATTTT. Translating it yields CASSPSGGARDTQYF.

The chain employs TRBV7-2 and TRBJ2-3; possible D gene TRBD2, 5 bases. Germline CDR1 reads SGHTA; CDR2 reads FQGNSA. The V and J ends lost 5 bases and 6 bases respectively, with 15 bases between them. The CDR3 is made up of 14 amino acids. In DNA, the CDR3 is TGTGCCAGCAGCCCATGGAAGGGAGCGGATACGCAGTATTTT. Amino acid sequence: CASSPWKGADTQYF.